Listed here are 29 T cell receptor beta chains from one sample, sequenced in a study of blood T cell repertoires in COVID-19. Using immunoSEQ multiplex PCR, the repertoire was profiled, and TCRdb retains in-frame clones only, with some absent. The table lists around 150,000 clones, 75% to 80% of them singletons, with approximately 13% in the top ten. The sample consisted of peripheral blood. These receptors all come from a woman at least 80 years old with acute or convalescent COVID-19.

The chain carries TRBV15 and TRBJ1-5; the D gene is possibly TRBD1 (6 bases). Trimming removed 6 bases at V and 1 base at J, with 10 bases between. The CDR3 has 14 amino acids. Per germline, CDR1 LNHNV and CDR2 YYDKDF (reference sequence). This chain's CDR3 is CATRQGRSNQPQHF. In DNA, the CDR3 is TGTGCCACCAGACAGGGTCGAAGCAATCAGCCCCAGCATTTT. The complete variable domain, with remaining parts taken from reference TRBV15 and TRBJ1-5, reads DAMVIQNPRYQVTQFGKPVTLSCSQTLNHNVMYWYQQKSSQAPKLLFHYYDKDFNNEADTPDNFQSRRPNTSFCFLDIRSPGLGDTAMYLCATRQGRSNQPQHFGDGTRLSIL.

The CDR3, as DNA: TGTGCTAGTGGTTTGGTAGGGTGGGAGGAGCTAGCTTACAATGAGCAGTTCTTC. Translation gives CASGLVGWEELAYNEQFF. The V gene is TRBV12-5, the J gene TRBJ2-1; the D gene is possibly TRBD2 (6 bases). V lost 0 bases and J 4 bases, leaving 19 bases between the germline ends. This CDR3 comprises 18 residues. Germline CDR1 and CDR2: LGHNT and FRNRAP.

The V gene is TRBV4-1, the J gene TRBJ1-6; maybe TRBD1 (5 bases). Germline CDR1 MGHRA, CDR2 YSYEKL. V lost 6 bases, J lost 7 bases, and 16 bases lay in between. The CDR3 loop spans 15 amino acids. The CDR3 here is CASSLQDYHNSPLHF. The CDR3 DNA reads TGCGCCAGCAGTCTACAGGATTACCACAATTCACCCCTCCACTTT.

The genes are TRBV19 and TRBJ1-5; D uncertain. The CDR3 is made up of 13 amino acids. The ends were cut back, 0 bases at V and 7 bases at J, with 7 bases in the middle. CDR1 is LNHDA and CDR2 is SQIVND in the germline V gene (reference sequence). Here the CDR3 reads CASSIDGEQPQHF. CDR3 coding DNA: TGTGCCAGTAGTATAGACGGGGAGCAGCCCCAGCATTTT.

This clone showed up just a few times. The chain employs TRBV6-2 or TRBV6-3 and TRBJ1-5; 7 bases match TRBD1. CDR1 and CDR2 from the germline V gene are MNHEY and SVGEGT. J lost 6 bases, V lost 0 bases, and 8 bases had no gene match. This CDR3 spans 16 amino acids. In nucleotides, the CDR3 is TGTGCCAGCAGTTACTCGTCAAGGGGGCAAAGTCAGCCCCAGCATTTT. Its translation is CASSYSSRGQSQPQHF.

This clone was detected only a few times. The V gene is TRBV6-5, the J gene TRBJ1-1; TRBD1 matches at 7 bases. Germline CDR1 and CDR2: MNHEY and SVGAGI. V shed 6 bases, J shed 1 base, and the junction held 8 bases outside the gene matches. The CDR3 covers 15 residues. The CDR3 protein is CASSAQGSGNTEAFF. The CDR3 DNA reads TGTGCCAGCAGCGCACAGGGGAGTGGGAACACTGAAGCTTTCTTT.

This clone was seen ten or more times. The chain employs TRBV18 and TRBJ1-5, with 9 bases that match TRBD1. Germline V gene lookup returns CDR1 KGHSH and CDR2 LQKENI. This CDR3 spans 15 amino acids. Germline trimming cut 6 bases from V and 5 bases from J; bases unmatched to any gene: 8. CDR3 bases: TGTGCCAGCTCCCGATCGACAGGGGGAGATCAGCCCCAGCATTTT. Translating gives CASSRSTGGDQPQHF. The full variable domain, with the rest looked up from reference TRBV18 and TRBJ1-5, is NAGVMQNPRHLVRRRGQEARLRCSPMKGHSHVYWYRQLPEEGLKFMVYLQKENIIDESGMPKERFSAEFPKEGPSILRIQQVVRGDSAAYFCASSRSTGGDQPQHFGDGTRLSIL.

In this sample, this clone turned up a few times. The chain couples TRBV18 to TRBJ1-1; 9 bases align to TRBD1. CDR3 size: 16 residues. Trimming at V came to 1 base and at J to 4 bases, leaving 7 bases not matched to a gene. Germline loops: CDR1 KGHSH, CDR2 LQKENI. CDR3 nucleotide sequence: TGTGCCAGCTCACCACTCCGGACAGGGGAAGGCACTGAAGCTTTCTTT. This codes for CASSPLRTGEGTEAFF.

This chain connects TRBV10-2 to TRBJ2-3; 7 bases map to TRBD2. V was pared by 2 bases and J by 4 bases, with 9 bases of the junction left unmatched. The germline gives CDR1 WSHSY, CDR2 SAAADI. The CDR3 runs to 16 residues. The CDR3 DNA follows: TGCGCCAGCAGTGAGGGGCGCGGGGGAGGTGCAGATACGCAGTATTTT. Translation gives CASSEGRGGGADTQYF.

The rearrangement links TRBV30 to TRBJ1-4, with D unresolved. The germline gives CDR1 GTSNPN, CDR2 SVGIG (reference sequence). V dropped 0 bases and J dropped 8 bases, with 13 bases sitting between them. The CDR3 contains 14 residues. CDR3 region: CAWSVRGIREKLFF. In DNA form, the CDR3 reads TGTGCCTGGAGTGTACGAGGGATCCGGGAAAAACTGTTTTTT.

The gene calls are TRBV4-1 and TRBJ1-2; TRBD1 agrees at 11 bases. Germline V gene data show CDR1 as MGHRA and CDR2 as YSYEKL. The CDR3 runs to 15 residues. The trim removed 4 bases at V and 3 bases at J, leaving 4 bases unmatched. The CDR3 spells CASSRDRGEDYGYTF. The CDR3 DNA is TGCGCCAGCAGCCGGGACAGGGGGGAGGACTATGGCTACACCTTC.

V and J are TRBV5-1 and TRBJ1-6, with unresolved D. Trimming stripped 4 bases from V and 7 bases from J, with 18 bases between. The CDR3 extends over 16 amino acids. CDR1 is SGHRS, CDR2 YFSETQ, per germline. The CDR3 DNA sequence: TGCGCCAGCAGCCTGGGGTATTTGAGCGGGAATTCACCCCTCCACTTT. Protein: CASSLGYLSGNSPLHF. The whole variable domain, remainder taken from reference TRBV5-1 and TRBJ1-6, is KAGVTQTPRYLIKTRGQQVTLSCSPISGHRSVSWYQQTPGQGLQFLFEYFSETQRNKGNFPGRFSGRQFSNSRSEMNVSTLELGDSALYLCASSLGYLSGNSPLHFGNGTRLTVT.

The chain recombines TRBV28 with TRBJ2-3; 9 bases agree with TRBD1. This CDR3 region has 16 residues. Germline loops: CDR1 MDHEN, CDR2 SYDVKM. The J segment lost 3 bases and the V segment lost 5 bases, leaving 9 bases of the junction unmatched. CDR3 sequence (DNA): TGTGCCAGCAGTCCCGGACAGGGGAGGGGAACAGATACGCAGTATTTT. This sequence encodes CASSPGQGRGTDTQYF.

J is TRBJ1-1 and V is TRBV19; possibly TRBD1 for D (5 bases). The CDR3 runs 15 residues. CDR1 is LNHDA, CDR2 SQIVND, per germline (reference sequence). The V and J ends lost 3 bases and 8 bases respectively, with 19 bases between them. CDR3 protein: CASSIPRQTSREAFF. In DNA form, the CDR3 reads TGTGCCAGTAGTATCCCCAGACAGACGTCCCGGGAAGCTTTCTTT. Full variable domain (remainder filled in from reference TRBV19 and TRBJ1-1): DGGITQSPKYLFRKEGQNVTLSCEQNLNHDAMYWYRQDPGQGLRLIYYSQIVNDFQKGDIAEGYSVSREKKESFPLTVTSAQKNPTAFYLCASSIPRQTSREAFFGQGTRLTVV.

This chain links TRBV6-5 with TRBJ1-2; TRBD1 matches at 7 bases. V was pared by 7 bases and J by 5 bases, with 7 bases of the junction left unmatched. The CDR3 has 13 residues. Germline assignment: CDR1 MNHEY and CDR2 SVGAGI. CDR3 residues: CASTDGTVYGYTF. As DNA, the CDR3 is TGTGCCAGCACCGACGGGACAGTGTATGGCTACACCTTC.

This clone has only a few counts. V usage is TRBV5-6 and J usage is TRBJ1-5; 12 bases align to TRBD1. Germline assignment: CDR1 SGHDT and CDR2 YYEEEE. There are 19 residues in the CDR3. After removal of 5 bases from V and 1 base from J, the junction contained 13 bases not matched to a gene. In DNA form, the CDR3 reads TGTGCCAGCAGTATCGGAGCCGGGACAGGGGGCGAGAGCAATCAGCCCCAGCATTTT. Amino acid sequence: CASSIGAGTGGESNQPQHF.

This clone was seen once. The chain couples TRBV5-8 to TRBJ1-2; D gene unclear. CDR3 length: 13 residues. Trimming cost V 4 bases and J 4 bases, with 11 bases left between them. CDR1 and CDR2 (germline): SGHTS, YDEGEE. The CDR3 is CASSPRGSYGYTF. In DNA form, the CDR3 reads TGTGCCAGCAGCCCTCGGGGAAGCTATGGCTACACCTTC.

The V gene is TRBV5-1, the J gene TRBJ2-7; TRBD2 agrees at 8 bases. This CDR3 contains 15 residues. The V gene's germline CDR1 is SGHRS and CDR2 YFSETQ. Trimming at V came to 4 bases and at J to 0 bases, leaving 6 bases not matched to a gene. The CDR3 loop reads CASSQTSGDSYEQYF. The CDR3, as DNA: TGCGCCAGCAGCCAAACTAGCGGAGACTCCTACGAGCAGTACTTC.

The rearrangement uses TRBV2 and TRBJ1-5; unclear D gene. This CDR3 comprises 11 residues. CDR1 and CDR2 (germline): SNHLY, FYNNEI. V gave up 7 bases and J gave up 10 bases, with 11 bases separating them. The CDR3 spells CASTLTGPQHF. In DNA form, the CDR3 reads TGTGCCAGCACCCTGACTGGACCCCAGCATTTT.

The chain carries TRBV25-1 and TRBJ2-2; D uncertain. The CDR3 extends over 14 amino acids. Trimming stripped 1 base from V and 1 base from J, with 4 bases between. CDR1 is MGHDK, CDR2 SYGVNS, per germline. CDR3 amino acids: CASSELQNTGELFF. As DNA, the CDR3 is TGTGCCAGCAGTGAATTACAGAACACCGGGGAGCTGTTTTTT. Variable domain in full (rest from reference TRBV25-1 and TRBJ2-2): EADIYQTPRYLVIGTGKKITLECSQTMGHDKMYWYQQDPGMELHLIHYSYGVNSTEKGDLSSESTVSRIRTEHFPLTLESARPSHTSQYLCASSELQNTGELFFGEGSRLTVL.

The V gene is TRBV14, the J gene TRBJ2-1; D possibly corresponds to TRBD2 (5 bases). This CDR3 has 13 residues. Trimming took off 5 bases at V and 7 bases at J, with 12 bases between the two ends. CDR1 and CDR2 (germline): SGHDN, FVKESK. This CDR3 is CASSFGLVNEQFF. In nucleotides, the CDR3 is TGTGCCAGCAGCTTCGGACTGGTGAATGAGCAGTTCTTC.

J is TRBJ2-5 and V is TRBV5-5; 10 nucleotides match TRBD2. This CDR3 is built from 15 residues. J lost 5 bases, V lost 4 bases, and 8 bases had no gene match. The germline V gene has CDR1 SGHKS and CDR2 YYEKEE (reference sequence). The CDR3 protein is CASSPATSGVETQYF. The CDR3 DNA reads TGTGCCAGCAGCCCGGCCACTAGCGGGGTTGAGACCCAGTACTTC.

The rearrangement joins TRBV15 to TRBJ1-6; 10 positions agree with TRBD1. V shed 2 bases and J 6 bases; nucleotides not matched to a gene: 1. In germline, CDR1 is LNHNV, CDR2 YYDKDF (reference sequence). This CDR3 spans 15 amino acids. This CDR3 is CATSRRTGGNSPLHF. The CDR3 DNA sequence: TGTGCCACCAGCAGAAGGACAGGGGGTAATTCACCCCTCCACTTT.

The chain joins TRBV28 to TRBJ1-2; 7 nucleotides align to TRBD1. The J segment lost 4 bases and the V segment lost 7 bases, leaving 12 bases of the junction unmatched. From germline, CDR1 is MDHEN and CDR2 SYDVKM. The CDR3 totals 15 residues. CDR3 sequence reads: CASNLDGAGGYGYTF. CDR3 bases: TGTGCCAGCAACTTAGATGGGGCAGGGGGCTATGGCTACACCTTC.

The chain employs TRBV5-1 and TRBJ1-2; a weak D match, TRBD1 (5 bases). V was cut by 7 bases and J by 2 bases, with 18 bases left in between. Germline loops: CDR1 SGHRS, CDR2 YFSETQ. The CDR3 is 15 residues long. The CDR3 here is CASRTGQGGNYGYTF. The CDR3 nucleotides read TGCGCCAGCCGAACCGGGCAGGGAGGAAACTATGGCTACACCTTC.

The chain links TRBV19 to TRBJ2-3, with 12 nucleotides matching TRBD2. The CDR3 sequence is 18 residues long. The germline V gene encodes CDR1 LNHDA and CDR2 SQIVND (reference sequence). The V gene end was trimmed by 3 bases and the J gene end by 3 bases; junction bases not matched to a gene: 10. As DNA, the CDR3 is TGTGCCAGTAGTATTGGAACTAGCGGGGGGCGGACGACAGATACGCAGTATTTT. Amino acids: CASSIGTSGGRTTDTQYF.

The chain employs TRBV21-1 and TRBJ2-7; the D call of TRBD1 is as the table states it, not checked on the DNA. TRBV21-1 is shown as a pseudogene. The CDR3 spans 15 residues. The CDR3: CASSKGVRGTGEQYF. CDR3 nucleotide sequence: TGTGCCAGCAGCAAAGGGGTTAGGGGGACAGGCGAGCAGTACTTC.

The DNA for the CDR3 is TGTGCCAGCACACGGACACAGGTCGCAGATACGCAGTATTTT. Encoded protein: CASTRTQVADTQYF. The chain employs TRBV2 and TRBJ2-3; D is perhaps TRBD1 (5 bases). V was cut by 7 bases and J by 4 bases, with 15 bases left in between. There are 14 residues in the CDR3. Germline CDR1 is SNHLY and CDR2 is FYNNEI.

In its sample, this clone was seen a few times. The CDR3 DNA is TGTGCCAGCAGCCAAGGCCGGGAGCCCGGGGAGCTGTTTTTT. Translated: CASSQGREPGELFF. V and J are TRBV4-2 and TRBJ2-2, with D perhaps TRBD2 (6 bases). The CDR3 loop spans 14 amino acids. Trimming left V 1 base short and J 6 bases short, with 9 bases between. CDR1 and CDR2 from the germline V gene are LGHNA and YNFKEQ.